Shown below are 21 T cell receptor beta chains from a single sample sequenced in a study of tissue T cells after allogeneic stem cell transplantation. Sequencing was performed with immunoSEQ multiplex PCR; in TCRdb, only in-frame clones are kept and a portion is missing. The sample records roughly 51,000 clones, about three quarters being singletons. Material for sequencing was sorted cells pooled from one or two spleens. Receptor source: a pool of C57BL/6 mice in good health.

Turning to this clone: Mouse germline and gene names are used. The read gets to within 1 residue of the CDR3 end, and the germline J gene fills in the rest. The V and J genes are TRBV2 and TRBJ1-4; D unresolved. The V end was cut by 4 bases, the J end by 7 bases, with 10 bases between. Germline values: CDR1 LGHNA, CDR2 YSYQKL. The CDR3 loop spans 13 amino acids. The CDR3 bases that were read are TGTGCCAGCAGCCCCCGGGCCCGCGAAAGATTATTT. This translates into CASSPRARERLF. The full CDR3 protein is CASSPRARERLFF.

With regard to this clone: Mouse gene names apply. The CDR3 reads CASSAEDRSGNTLYF. The CDR3 bases that were read are TGTGCCAGCAGTGCCGAGGACCGTTCTGGAAATACGCTCTAT. The V gene is TRBV13-1, the J gene TRBJ1-3, with D unclear. The DNA ends 1 residue before the CDR3 does, and the rest of the CDR3 is filled in from the germline J gene. Trimming cost V 3 bases and J 0 bases, with 10 bases left between them. This CDR3 is 15 amino acids long. From germline, CDR1 is NSHNY and CDR2 SYGAGN.

A note on this clone: Gene names denote mouse genes. This CDR3 reads CASSLGSAETLYF. The sequenced CDR3 bases are TGTGCCAGCAGTTTAGGCAGTGCAGAAACGCTGTAT. The V gene is TRBV14, the J gene TRBJ2-3; D is unclear. The read comes to an end 1 residue before the CDR3 does, leaving the germline J gene to fill in the end. The CDR3 is 13 amino acids. Trimming cost V 2 bases and J 0 bases, with 4 bases left between them. Germline lookup yields CDR1 SGHDT and CDR2 FRDEAV.

On this clone: Gene names follow the mouse nomenclature. The observed sequence ends 1 residue before the CDR3 terminus, with the missing tail filled in from the germline J gene. The chain carries TRBV13-3 and TRBJ1-5; D uncertain. V was clipped by 0 bases and J by 1 base, with 5 bases between them. Germline V lookup: CDR1 NNHDY, CDR2 SYVADS. The CDR3 covers 14 residues. CDR3 DNA, as far as it was read: TGTGCCAGCAGTGATGGCGGGAACAACCAGGCTCCGCTT. This gives the protein CASSDGGNNQAPL. The entire CDR3 is CASSDGGNNQAPLF.

Points on this clone: The gene names here belong to mouse. Read sequence stops 1 residue before the CDR3 end, and the germline J gene provides the missing end. V usage is TRBV31 and J usage is TRBJ2-3, with TRBD2 matching 8 bases. The CDR3 runs to 15 residues. The V gene end was trimmed by 2 bases and the J gene end by 1 base; junction bases not matched to a gene: 5. Germline V gives CDR1 GKSSPN, CDR2 SITVG. The CDR3 spells CAWSRGGAGAETLYF. CDR3 bases read: TGTGCCTGGAGTAGGGGGGGGGCAGGTGCAGAAACGCTGTAT.

As concerns this clone: Here the gene names and germline are mouse. The DNA ends 1 residue before the CDR3 does, and the rest of the CDR3 is filled in from the germline J gene. Other DNA variants within this sample encode the same CDR3. The genes are TRBV3 and TRBJ1-3; possible D gene TRBD1, 6 bases. The CDR3 runs to 14 residues. Trimming took 5 bases from V and 0 from J, leaving 8 bases between them. In germline, CDR1 is SNHLY, CDR2 FYNGKV (reference sequence). The CDR3 bases that were read are TGTGCCAGCAGCCCAGGGGTTTCTGGAAATACGCTCTAT. It specifies CASSPGVSGNTLY. The entire CDR3 is CASSPGVSGNTLYF.

In regard to this clone: These gene names are mouse names. The read is 1 residue too short to cover the CDR3 end, so that end is filled in from the germline J gene. The chain is built from TRBV31 and TRBJ2-4; 8 bases match TRBD2. This CDR3 spans 14 amino acids. With V trimmed by 0 bases and J by 4 bases, 3 bases remained unmatched. In germline, CDR1 is GKSSPN, CDR2 SITVG. The CDR3 spells CAWSLMGGENTLYF. CDR3 bases read: TGTGCCTGGAGTCTAATGGGGGGGGAAAACACCTTGTAC.

Concerning this clone: The gene names here belong to mouse. The missing CDR3 end, 1 residue past where the read stops, is filled in from the germline J gene. The rearrangement joins TRBV29 to TRBJ2-5; D is uncertain. The CDR3 runs 12 residues. V dropped 2 bases and J dropped 5 bases, with 5 bases sitting between them. Per germline, CDR1 MSHET and CDR2 SYDVDS. CDR3 DNA (partial): TGTGCTAGCAGTTTAAACAGAGACACCCAGTAC. It codes for CASSLNRDTQY. The entire CDR3 sequence reads CASSLNRDTQYF.

This clone was seen more than once but under ten times. The genes are named according to mouse. From the germline J gene comes the end of the CDR3, since the read stops 1 residue before it. The gene calls are TRBV16 and TRBJ2-1; D is possibly TRBD2 (7 bases). Deletions cut 2 bases from V and 6 bases from J, with 8 bases between. CDR1 is SGHSA and CDR2 is FRNQAP in the germline V gene. The CDR3 runs to 13 residues. The CDR3 loop reads CASSLRGGAEQFF. Partial CDR3 DNA: TGTGCAAGCAGCTTAAGGGGGGGTGCTGAGCAGTTC. The full variable domain, with the rest looked up from reference TRBV16 and TRBJ2-1, is NAGVIQTPRHKVTGKGQEATLWCEPISGHSAVFWYRQTIVQGLEFLTYFRNQAPIDDSGMPKERFSAQMPNQSHSTLKIQSTQPQDSAVYLCASSLRGGAEQFFGPGTRLTVL.

As regards this clone: Gene names are the mouse ones. The sequenced fragment ends 1 residue before the CDR3 boundary, so the rest is inferred from the germline J gene. The chain couples TRBV24 to TRBJ1-4; D not certain. The CDR3 has 16 residues. V shed 0 bases and J shed 0 bases, with 8 bases lying between them. Per germline, CDR1 KGHTA and CDR2 FRNEEI. CDR3: CASSLYTEISNERLFF. The part of the CDR3 DNA that was read is TGTGCCAGCAGTCTGTATACGGAGATTTCCAACGAAAGATTATTT.

This clone was detected only a few times. Any gene name here is a mouse gene name. The DNA ends 1 residue before the CDR3 does, and the rest of the CDR3 is filled in from the germline J gene. The rearrangement joins TRBV20 to TRBJ1-4, with 9 nucleotides matching TRBD1. The length of the CDR3 is 13 residues. Trimming took 5 bases from V and 3 from J; bases not matched to a gene: 1. The V gene's germline CDR1 is GFQATS and CDR2 STVNSAI. Here the CDR3 reads CGARTGANERLFF. Incomplete CDR3 DNA: TGTGGTGCTCGGACAGGGGCCAACGAAAGATTATTT.

As to this clone: The gene names given are mouse names. The read terminates 1 residue before the CDR3 end, so the remaining end is supplied by the germline J gene. This chain uses TRBV13-2 with TRBJ2-3, with 8 bases matching TRBD2. The CDR3 length is 14 residues. The germline CDR1 and CDR2 sequences are NNHNN and SYGAGS (reference sequence). The ends lost 5 bases at V and 3 bases at J; junction bases unmatched: 5. Incomplete CDR3 DNA: TGTGCCAGCGGGAGGGGGGGGCGGGCAGAAACGCTGTAT. Amino acids: CASGRGGRAETLY. The complete CDR3 sequence is CASGRGGRAETLYF.

About this clone: Gene names follow the mouse nomenclature. The sequenced part of the CDR3 DNA is TGTGGTGCTAGCGCCTGGGGGGCGGTTAACTATGCTGAGCAGTTC. Translated: CGASAWGAVNYAEQF. In full, the CDR3 is CGASAWGAVNYAEQFF. The rearrangement joins TRBV20 to TRBJ2-1; 8 nucleotides agree with TRBD2. The CDR3 goes on 1 residue after the read ends, and that part is filled in from the germline J gene. J gave up 0 bases and V 3 bases, and 7 bases lay outside the gene matches. Germline V gene lookup returns CDR1 GFQATS and CDR2 STVNSAI. The CDR3 is 16 residues long.

On this clone: Gene labels here are mouse ones. The CDR3 end falls 1 residue outside the read, so it is completed with the germline J gene. This chain joins TRBV2 and TRBJ2-3; TRBD1 might be the D (5 bases). The CDR3 length is 15 residues. Per the germline V gene, CDR1 is LGHNA and CDR2 is YSYQKL. V lost 2 bases to trimming and J lost 0 bases, with 9 bases between them. Partial CDR3 DNA: TGTGCCAGCAGCCAAACAGGACCTAGTGCAGAAACGCTGTAT. It is translated as CASSQTGPSAETLY. The whole CDR3 is CASSQTGPSAETLYF.

Comments on this clone: Gene names are mouse gene names. With the read ending 1 residue before the CDR3 end, the germline J gene is used to fill in that end. J is TRBJ1-1 and V is TRBV1, with TRBD1 as a possible D gene (5 bases). The CDR3 consists of 16 residues. Germline V gives CDR1 NSQYPW, CDR2 LRSPGD (reference sequence). V gave up 0 bases and J gave up 3 bases, with 14 bases separating them. CDR3 region: CTCSADARGRDTEVFF. CDR3 bases read: TGCACCTGCAGTGCAGATGCGCGGGGGAGGGACACAGAAGTCTTC.

In the case of this clone: Germline and genes here are mouse. The observed sequence ends 1 residue before the CDR3 terminus, with the missing tail filled in from the germline J gene. The chain employs TRBV13-1 and TRBJ2-1; 9 nucleotides match TRBD2. V trimming: 0 bases; J trimming: 6 bases; junction bases outside the gene matches: 10. CDR1 is NSHNY and CDR2 is SYGAGN in the germline V gene. CDR3 length: 17 amino acids. This chain's CDR3 is CASSDARAGGVFAEQFF. The sequenced part of the CDR3 DNA is TGTGCCAGCAGTGATGCCCGGGCTGGGGGGGTCTTTGCTGAGCAGTTC.

On this clone: Mouse gene names apply. The read terminates 1 residue ahead of where the CDR3 ends, so the germline J gene completes it. The chain carries TRBV4 and TRBJ1-4, with unresolved D. V lost 4 bases and J 3 bases, leaving 6 bases between the germline ends. Germline V lookup: CDR1 LGHDT, CDR2 YNNKQL (reference sequence). The CDR3 sequence is 13 residues long. CDR3 DNA (partial): TGTGCCAGCAGCTCCACGGCCAACGAAAGATTATTT. Encoded protein: CASSSTANERLF. The full CDR3 protein is CASSSTANERLFF.

As to this clone: Gene names are mouse gene names. The DNA ends 1 residue before the CDR3 does, and the rest of the CDR3 is filled in from the germline J gene. The chain joins TRBV12-1 to TRBJ2-4; TRBD2 matches 9 bases. This CDR3 contains 16 residues. Germline V gives CDR1 SGHSN, CDR2 HYEKVE. The trim removed 2 bases at V and 0 bases at J, leaving 5 bases unmatched. This chain's CDR3 is CASSRRTGASQNTLYF. CDR3 bases read: TGTGCCAGCTCTCGACGGACTGGGGCTAGTCAAAACACCTTGTAC.

A remark on this clone: Genes and germline come from the mouse. The part of the CDR3 DNA that was read is TGTGCCAGCTCTCTCGAAGGGGGGCCGGGAAATACGCTCTAT. Its translation: CASSLEGGPGNTLY. The CDR3 reads in full as CASSLEGGPGNTLYF. The chain employs TRBV12-2 and TRBJ1-3; D possibly corresponds to TRBD1 (6 bases). The missing CDR3 end, 1 residue past where the read stops, is filled in from the germline J gene. CDR1 SGHLS and CDR2 HYDKME come from the germline V gene. The V end was cut by 0 bases, the J end by 4 bases, with 12 bases between. The CDR3 has 15 amino acids.

Points on this clone: Germline and genes here are mouse. Read coverage stops 1 residue before the CDR3 terminus; the germline J gene supplies the remainder. V gene TRBV12-1 combines with J gene TRBJ2-4, with D possibly being TRBD1 or TRBD2 (5 bases each). Germline assignment: CDR1 SGHSN and CDR2 HYEKVE. V shed 4 bases and J shed 5 bases, with 12 bases lying between them. The CDR3 has 13 residues. The CDR3 spells CASSRDVSNTLYF. Incomplete CDR3 DNA: TGTGCCAGCTCCCGGGACGTTTCAAACACCTTGTAC.

In regard to this clone: Mouse germline and gene names are used. The read terminates 1 residue ahead of where the CDR3 ends, so the germline J gene completes it. The genes are TRBV13-2 and TRBJ1-2; no firm D call. The germline V gene encodes CDR1 NNHNN and CDR2 SYGAGS (reference sequence). The CDR3 loop spans 13 amino acids. The V end was cut by 0 bases, the J end by 0 bases, with 3 bases between. The CDR3 reads CASGDDANSDYTF. The CDR3 bases that were read are TGTGCCAGCGGTGATGATGCAAACTCCGACTACACC.